Following are 24 T cell receptor beta chains from one sample sequenced in a study of T cells expressing NK-cell markers. TCRdb derives one entry per CDR3 protein from the 5' RACE reads, leaving out DNA. The sample has roughly 8,100 distinct CDR3 sequences, and its top ten clones hold 8% to 13%. Material: blood T cells: a sorted CD56 or NKG2C T cell subset, CD4+ or CD8+ T cells, or bulk PBMC T cells (not recorded which). These receptors were collected from a man between 18 and 35 years old in good health.

According to its frequency, this clonotype is medium-sized. The gene calls are TRBV7-2 and TRBJ2-7; no DNA is available, so the TRBD2 call from TCRdb remains unchecked. The length of the CDR3 is 12 residues. Germline V gene sequence: CDR1 SGHTA, CDR2 FQGNSA. CDR3: CASSFTSYEQYF. The complete variable domain, with remaining parts taken from reference TRBV7-2 and TRBJ2-7, reads GAGVSQSPSNKVTEKGKDVELRCDPISGHTALYWYRQSLGQGLEFLIYFQGNSAPDKSGLPSDRFSAERTGGSVSTLTIQRTQQEDSAVYLCASSFTSYEQYFGPGTRLTVT.

Frequency places this clonotype as medium-sized. V gene TRBV6-2 or TRBV6-3 combines with J gene TRBJ2-1; the D call of TRBD2 rests on TCRdb alone, since no DNA is present to check it. This CDR3 has 14 amino acids. Looked up from germline, CDR1 is MNHEY and CDR2 is SVGEGT. The CDR3 loop is CASSWGTSGNEQFF.

V gene TRBV2 combines with J gene TRBJ2-5; TCRdb reports TRBD1, a call that lacks DNA to check it against. The length of the CDR3 is 13 residues. Germline-derived CDR1 and CDR2 are SNHLY and FYNNEI. CDR3 amino acids: CASSADRLETQYF.

The V call is TRBV7-2, the J call TRBJ1-5; TCRdb outputs TRBD1, but without DNA this stays unchecked. Germline CDR1 and CDR2: SGHTA and FQGNSA. The CDR3 has 13 residues. CDR3 amino acids: CASSQGHNQPQHF. The full variable domain, its missing parts supplied by reference TRBV7-2 and TRBJ1-5, is GAGVSQSPSNKVTEKGKDVELRCDPISGHTALYWYRQSLGQGLEFLIYFQGNSAPDKSGLPSDRFSAERTGGSVSTLTIQRTQQEDSAVYLCASSQGHNQPQHFGDGTRLSIL.

Its frequency marks this clonotype as medium-sized. The chain combines TRBV12-3 or TRBV12-4 with TRBJ2-1. The CDR3 runs to 19 residues. The CDR3 reads CASSLAVLLKSRFLDEQFF.

This rearrangement joins TRBV15 to TRBJ2-5. The germline V gene encodes CDR1 LNHNV and CDR2 YYDKDF (reference sequence). This CDR3 comprises 15 residues. The CDR3 protein is CATSPGLALQETQYF.

The chain is built from TRBV3-1 and TRBJ2-2. This CDR3 has 14 amino acids. From germline, CDR1 is LGHDT and CDR2 YNNKEL (reference sequence). The CDR3 loop reads CASSQGMLTGELFF.

This rearrangement joins TRBV12-3 or TRBV12-4 to TRBJ1-4; TCRdb returns TRBD1, unconfirmable since there is no DNA. The CDR3 is made up of 15 amino acids. The CDR3 loop is CASSLPGLANEKLFF.

The chain is built from TRBV2 and TRBJ2-3; TCRdb names TRBD2, which stays unverified in the absence of DNA. Germline CDR1 is SNHLY and CDR2 is FYNNEI. This CDR3 is built from 15 residues. CDR3 loop: CASNSGLAGIDTQYF.

V gene TRBV10-3 combines with J gene TRBJ2-5; without DNA, the TCRdb call of TRBD2 cannot be checked. The germline V gene has CDR1 ENHRY and CDR2 SYGVKD. The CDR3 length is 16 residues. CDR3 residues: CASRRGGQEREETQYF.

V is TRBV4-3 and J is TRBJ2-5. Germline V gene data show CDR1 as LGHNA and CDR2 as YSLEER. This CDR3 region has 14 residues. CDR3 region: CASSQGVGWETQYF.

This chain links TRBV29-1 with TRBJ1-2. The CDR3 is 12 residues long. Germline V gives CDR1 SQVTM, CDR2 ANQGSEA. CDR3 sequence reads: CSVEGSGYGYTF.

The chain combines TRBV3-1 with TRBJ2-5; the D gene TCRdb calls, TRBD1, cannot be checked with no DNA. Germline CDR1 is LGHDT and CDR2 is YNNKEL (reference sequence). The CDR3 is made up of 14 amino acids. This CDR3 reads CASQQGANQETQYF.

This clonotype counts as medium-sized by frequency. The chain couples TRBV5-5 to TRBJ2-1; TCRdb's D gene call, TRBD2, goes unchecked for lack of DNA. The germline V gene encodes CDR1 SGHKS and CDR2 YYEKEE (reference sequence). This CDR3 spans 15 amino acids. CDR3 region: CASSLIAEYYNEQFF.

The chain uses TRBV7-3 and TRBJ2-7; as DNA is missing, the TRBD1 call by TCRdb cannot be tested. Per the germline V gene, CDR1 is SGHTA and CDR2 is FQGTGA. The CDR3 extends over 14 amino acids. CDR3 in amino acids: CASSYGQGINEQYF.

This clonotype shows up as medium-sized by frequency. The chain employs TRBV5-1 and TRBJ1-1. The CDR3 contains 15 residues. CDR1 is SGHRS, CDR2 YFSETQ, per germline. CDR3 sequence reads: CASRGLWETNTEAFF.

Measured by frequency, this clonotype is medium-sized (0.01 to 0.1%). The J gene is TRBJ2-1, the V gene TRBV29-1; TCRdb lists TRBD2, though no DNA is available to test this call. The CDR3 covers 14 residues. Germline V gene data show CDR1 as SQVTM and CDR2 as ANQGSEA. CDR3 protein: CSVAVALRVNEQFF.

J is TRBJ2-2 and V is TRBV7-9; TCRdb gives TRBD2 as the D gene, but with no DNA this cannot be confirmed. Germline V gene data show CDR1 as SEHNR and CDR2 as FQNEAQ (reference sequence). The CDR3 totals 17 residues. This CDR3 is CASSFDRLAGNTGELFF.

V and J are TRBV6-2 or TRBV6-3 and TRBJ2-5; with no DNA, the TCRdb D assignment of TRBD1 cannot be verified. This CDR3 comprises 13 residues. Looked up from germline, CDR1 is MNHEY and CDR2 is SVGEGT. CDR3 sequence: CASSLPPGETQYF.

By frequency, this clonotype is medium-sized. This chain links TRBV7-8 with TRBJ2-1; TCRdb gives TRBD2 as the D gene, but with no DNA this cannot be confirmed. CDR1 is SGHVS and CDR2 is FQNEAQ in the germline V gene. This CDR3 has 17 residues. CDR3 residues: CASSLALTSGRSNEQFF. Looking up the rest from reference TRBV7-8 and TRBJ2-1 gives the full variable domain: GAGVSQSPRYKVAKRGQDVALRCDPISGHVSLFWYQQALGQGPEFLTYFQNEAQLDKSGLPSDRFFAERPEGSVSTLKIQRTQQEDSAVYLCASSLALTSGRSNEQFFGPGTRLTVL.

This clonotype is identified as medium-sized from frequency. The gene calls are TRBV7-9 and TRBJ2-3; there is no DNA to check the TCRdb D call of TRBD2. The CDR3 is 15 amino acids. Germline-derived CDR1 and CDR2 are SEHNR and FQNEAQ (reference sequence). CDR3 sequence: CASRRLAGGPDTQYF.

J is TRBJ2-5 and V is TRBV6-2 or TRBV6-3. The CDR3 totals 15 residues. CDR1 MNHEY and CDR2 SVGEGT come from the germline V gene. CDR3: CASSYSITAQETQYF.

The chain combines TRBV7-2 with TRBJ2-7; TCRdb indicates TRBD1, and absent DNA this call remains unverified. The CDR3 is made up of 15 amino acids. Germline V lookup: CDR1 SGHTA, CDR2 FQGNSA. The CDR3 spells CASSPEGHLSYEQYF. Complete variable domain (other parts from reference TRBV7-2 and TRBJ2-7): GAGVSQSPSNKVTEKGKDVELRCDPISGHTALYWYRQSLGQGLEFLIYFQGNSAPDKSGLPSDRFSAERTGGSVSTLTIQRTQQEDSAVYLCASSPEGHLSYEQYFGPGTRLTVT.

This clonotype is called medium-sized based on its frequency. The chain uses TRBV4-1 and TRBJ2-1; TCRdb's D gene call, TRBD2, goes unchecked for lack of DNA. The CDR3 is made up of 15 amino acids. Germline lookup yields CDR1 MGHRA and CDR2 YSYEKL. The CDR3 loop is CASTPLAGNYNEQFF.